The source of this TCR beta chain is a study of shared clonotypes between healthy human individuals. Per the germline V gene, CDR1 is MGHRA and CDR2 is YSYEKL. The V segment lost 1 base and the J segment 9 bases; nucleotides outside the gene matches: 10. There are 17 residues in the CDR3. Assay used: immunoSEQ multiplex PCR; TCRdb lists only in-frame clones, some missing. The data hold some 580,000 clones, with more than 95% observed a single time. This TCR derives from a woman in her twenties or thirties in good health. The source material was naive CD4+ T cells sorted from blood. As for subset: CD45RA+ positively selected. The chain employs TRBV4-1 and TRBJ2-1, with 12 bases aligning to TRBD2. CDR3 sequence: CASSQGLAGVGGGEQFF. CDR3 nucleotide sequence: TGCGCCAGCAGCCAAGGACTAGCGGGAGTCGGAGGTGGTGAGCAGTTCTTC.